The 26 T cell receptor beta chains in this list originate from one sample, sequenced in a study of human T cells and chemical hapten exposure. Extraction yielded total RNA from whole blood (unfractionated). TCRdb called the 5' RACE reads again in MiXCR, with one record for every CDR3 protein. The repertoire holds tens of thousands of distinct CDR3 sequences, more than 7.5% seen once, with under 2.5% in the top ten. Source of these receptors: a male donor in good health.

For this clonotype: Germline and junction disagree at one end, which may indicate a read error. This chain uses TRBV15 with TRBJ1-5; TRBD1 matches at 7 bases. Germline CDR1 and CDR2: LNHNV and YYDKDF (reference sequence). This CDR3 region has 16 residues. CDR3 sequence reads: CASSREDRAGNQPQHF. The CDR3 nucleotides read TGTGCCTCCAGCAGAGAAGACAGGGCGGGCAATCAGCCCCAGCATTTT.

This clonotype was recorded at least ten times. The CDR3 reads CASSFHDGGAYGYTF. As DNA, the CDR3 is TGTGCCAGCAGCTTCCACGACGGCGGAGCCTATGGCTACACCTTC. The chain employs TRBV7-2 and TRBJ1-2; D not resolved. V gave up 3 bases and J gave up 4 bases, with 15 bases separating them. Germline lookup yields CDR1 SGHTA and CDR2 FQGNSA. This CDR3 contains 15 residues. Full variable domain (outside the CDR3, taken from reference TRBV7-2 and TRBJ1-2): GAGVSQSPSNKVTEKGKDVELRCDPISGHTALYWYRQSLGQGLEFLIYFQGNSAPDKSGLPSDRFSAERTGGSVSTLTIQRTQQEDSAVYLCASSFHDGGAYGYTFGSGTRLTVV.

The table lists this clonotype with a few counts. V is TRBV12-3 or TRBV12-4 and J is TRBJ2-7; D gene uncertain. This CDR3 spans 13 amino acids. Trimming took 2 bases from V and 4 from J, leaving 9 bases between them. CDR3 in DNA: TGTGCCAGCAGTTTAAGGCGGAAGTACGAGCAGTACTTC. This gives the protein CASSLRRKYEQYF.

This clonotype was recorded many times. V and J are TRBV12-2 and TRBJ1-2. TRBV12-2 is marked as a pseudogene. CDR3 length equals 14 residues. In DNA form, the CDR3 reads TGTGCAAGTCGCCTTAAATATGCTAACTATGGCTACACCTTC. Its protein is CASRLKYANYGYTF.

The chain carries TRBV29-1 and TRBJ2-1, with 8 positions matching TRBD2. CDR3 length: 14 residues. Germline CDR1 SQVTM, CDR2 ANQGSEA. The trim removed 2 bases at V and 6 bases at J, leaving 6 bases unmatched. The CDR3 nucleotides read TGCAGCGTTGAAAGCGGGAGCACCTCCAATGAGCAGTTCTTC. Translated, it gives CSVESGSTSNEQFF.

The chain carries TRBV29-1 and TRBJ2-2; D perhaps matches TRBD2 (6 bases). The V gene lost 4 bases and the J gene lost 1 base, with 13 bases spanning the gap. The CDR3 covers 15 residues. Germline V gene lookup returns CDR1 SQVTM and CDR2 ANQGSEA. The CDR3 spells CSVVRGMGNTGELFF. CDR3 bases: TGCAGCGTTGTTCGGGGGATGGGGAACACCGGGGAGCTGTTTTTT.

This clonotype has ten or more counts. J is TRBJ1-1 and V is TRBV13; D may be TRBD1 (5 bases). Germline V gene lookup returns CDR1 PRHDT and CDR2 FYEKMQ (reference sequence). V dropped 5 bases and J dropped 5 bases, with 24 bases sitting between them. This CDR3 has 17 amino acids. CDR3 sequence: CASSHFHLRGAGTEAFF. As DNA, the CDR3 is TGTGCCAGCAGCCATTTCCACTTGCGAGGGGCGGGGACTGAAGCTTTCTTT.

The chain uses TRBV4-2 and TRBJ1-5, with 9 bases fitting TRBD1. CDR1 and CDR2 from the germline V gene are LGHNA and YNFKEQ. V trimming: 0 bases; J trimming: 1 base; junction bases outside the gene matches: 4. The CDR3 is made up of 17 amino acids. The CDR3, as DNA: TGTGCCAGCAGCCAAGACTGGACAGGGGTGAGCAATCAGCCCCAGCATTTT. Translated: CASSQDWTGVSNQPQHF.

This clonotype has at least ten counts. The DNA of the CDR3 is TGTGCCAGCAGCCAAGACAGGGTCAGCTCCTACGAGCAGTACTTC. Its translation is CASSQDRVSSYEQYF. The gene calls are TRBV4-2 and TRBJ2-7; TRBD1 might be the D (5 bases). The V gene lost 0 bases and the J gene lost 0 bases, with 9 bases spanning the gap. The CDR3 spans 15 residues. In germline, CDR1 is LGHNA, CDR2 YNFKEQ.

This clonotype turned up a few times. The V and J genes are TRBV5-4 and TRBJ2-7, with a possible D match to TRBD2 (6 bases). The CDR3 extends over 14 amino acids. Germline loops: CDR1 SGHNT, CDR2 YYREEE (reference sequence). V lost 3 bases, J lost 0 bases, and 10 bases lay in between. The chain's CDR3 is CASSSEGNSYEQYF. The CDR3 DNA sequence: TGTGCCAGCAGCTCGGAGGGGAACTCCTACGAGCAGTACTTC. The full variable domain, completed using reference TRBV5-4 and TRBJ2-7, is ETGVTQSPTHLIKTRGQQVTLRCSSQSGHNTVSWYQQALGQGPQFIFQYYREEENGRGNFPPRFSGLQFPNYSSELNVNALELDDSALYLCASSSEGNSYEQYFGPGTRLTVT.

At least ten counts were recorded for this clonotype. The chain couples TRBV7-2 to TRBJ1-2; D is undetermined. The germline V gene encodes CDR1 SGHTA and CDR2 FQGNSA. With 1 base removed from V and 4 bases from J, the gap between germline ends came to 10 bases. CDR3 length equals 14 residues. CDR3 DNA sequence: TGTGCCAGCAGCTTAGACGGGCCGCGCTATGGCTACACCTTC. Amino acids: CASSLDGPRYGYTF.

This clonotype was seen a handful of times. The CDR3 DNA follows: TGTGCCAGCAGCCGTACTCTGAACACTGAAGCTTTCTTT. Its translation: CASSRTLNTEAFF. This rearrangement joins TRBV6-5 to TRBJ1-1; D call uncertain. There are 13 residues in the CDR3. The V gene lost 6 bases and the J gene lost 0 bases, with 8 bases spanning the gap. Per germline, CDR1 MNHEY and CDR2 SVGAGI.

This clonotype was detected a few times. The DNA of the CDR3 is TGTGCCAGCAGCCGCTCAAGTTCGGAAGCGGGGGAGCTGTTTTTT. Translated: CASSRSSSEAGELFF. This chain links TRBV7-8 with TRBJ2-2; D gene ambiguous. The CDR3 spans 15 residues. CDR1 and CDR2 (germline): SGHVS, FQNEAQ. V was trimmed by 5 bases and J by 8 bases, leaving 18 bases between them.

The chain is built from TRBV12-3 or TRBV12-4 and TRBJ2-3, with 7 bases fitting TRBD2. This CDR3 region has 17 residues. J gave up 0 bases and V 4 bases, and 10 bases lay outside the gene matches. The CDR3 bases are TGTGCCAGCAGTTCCTTACGTCAGCGGGAAAGCACAGATACGCAGTATTTT. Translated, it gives CASSSLRQRESTDTQYF.

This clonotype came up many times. The CDR3 spells CASSYSPGQGAGETQYF. The CDR3 nucleotides read TGTGCCAGCAGTTACTCTCCCGGACAGGGGGCCGGAGAGACCCAGTACTTC. The rearrangement joins TRBV6-5 to TRBJ2-5; 11 bases are a match to TRBD1. Germline lookup yields CDR1 MNHEY and CDR2 SVGAGI. This CDR3 spans 17 amino acids. Trimming at V came to 0 bases and at J to 4 bases, leaving 7 bases not matched to a gene.

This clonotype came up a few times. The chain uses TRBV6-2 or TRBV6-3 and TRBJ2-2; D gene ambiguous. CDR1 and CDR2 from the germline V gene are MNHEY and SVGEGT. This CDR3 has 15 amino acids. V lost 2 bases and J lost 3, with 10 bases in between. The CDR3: CASSYARYDTGELFF. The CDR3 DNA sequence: TGTGCCAGCAGTTACGCCCGGTACGACACCGGGGAGCTGTTTTTT.

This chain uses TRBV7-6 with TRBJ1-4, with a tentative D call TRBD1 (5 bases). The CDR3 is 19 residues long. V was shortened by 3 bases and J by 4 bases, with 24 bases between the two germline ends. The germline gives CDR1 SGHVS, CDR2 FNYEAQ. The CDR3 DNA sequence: TGTGCCAGCAGCTTCGGCAGGGCGAGAGATAAGGGATATAATGAAAAACTGTTTTTT. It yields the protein CASSFGRARDKGYNEKLFF.

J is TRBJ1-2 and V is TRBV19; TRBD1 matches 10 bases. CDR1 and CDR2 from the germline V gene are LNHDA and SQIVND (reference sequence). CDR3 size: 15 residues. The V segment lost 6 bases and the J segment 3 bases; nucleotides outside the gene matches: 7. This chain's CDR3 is CASSRTGQGDYGYTF. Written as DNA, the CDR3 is TGTGCCAGTAGCCGAACCGGACAGGGGGACTATGGCTACACCTTC.

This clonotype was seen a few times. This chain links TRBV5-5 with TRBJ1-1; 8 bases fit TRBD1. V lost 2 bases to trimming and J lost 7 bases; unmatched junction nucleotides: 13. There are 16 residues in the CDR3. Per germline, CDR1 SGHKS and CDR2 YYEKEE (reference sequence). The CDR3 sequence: CASSFEASGGISEAFF. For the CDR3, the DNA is TGTGCCAGCAGCTTCGAGGCTTCAGGGGGCATTAGTGAAGCTTTCTTT.

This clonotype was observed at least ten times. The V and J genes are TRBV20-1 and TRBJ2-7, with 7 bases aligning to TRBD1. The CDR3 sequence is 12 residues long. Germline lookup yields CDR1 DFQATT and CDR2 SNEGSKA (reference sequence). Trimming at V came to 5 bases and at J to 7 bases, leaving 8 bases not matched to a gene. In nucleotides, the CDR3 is TGCAGTGCTTACAGGGGAAATGGAGAGCAGTACTTC. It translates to CSAYRGNGEQYF.

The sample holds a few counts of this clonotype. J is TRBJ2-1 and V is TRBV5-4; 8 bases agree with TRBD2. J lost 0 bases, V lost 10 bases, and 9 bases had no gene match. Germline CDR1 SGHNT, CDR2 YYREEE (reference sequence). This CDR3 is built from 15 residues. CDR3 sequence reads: CAGGTAGVSYNEQFF. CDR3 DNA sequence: TGTGCCGGGGGAACAGCGGGAGTCTCCTACAATGAGCAGTTCTTC.

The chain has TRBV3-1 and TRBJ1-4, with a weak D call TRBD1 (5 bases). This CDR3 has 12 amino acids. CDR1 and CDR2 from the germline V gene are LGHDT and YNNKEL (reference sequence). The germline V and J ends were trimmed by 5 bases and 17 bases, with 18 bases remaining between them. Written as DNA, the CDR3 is TGTGCCAGCAGCGGAGCGGGACGGAGCGTATTTTTT. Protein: CASSGAGRSVFF.

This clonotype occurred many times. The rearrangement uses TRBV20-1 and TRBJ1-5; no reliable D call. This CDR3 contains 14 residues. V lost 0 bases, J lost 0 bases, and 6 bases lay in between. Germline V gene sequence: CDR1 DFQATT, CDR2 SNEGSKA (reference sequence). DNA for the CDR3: TGCAGTGCTAGAGAGTCCTATAGCAATCAGCCCCAGCATTTT. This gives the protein CSARESYSNQPQHF.

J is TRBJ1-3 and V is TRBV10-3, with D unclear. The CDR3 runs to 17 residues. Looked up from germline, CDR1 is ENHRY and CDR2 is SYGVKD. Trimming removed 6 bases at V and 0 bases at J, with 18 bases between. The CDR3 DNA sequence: TGTGCCATCAGGCCGGGAGGCGCCGATCTCTCTGGAAACACCATATATTTT. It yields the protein CAIRPGGADLSGNTIYF.

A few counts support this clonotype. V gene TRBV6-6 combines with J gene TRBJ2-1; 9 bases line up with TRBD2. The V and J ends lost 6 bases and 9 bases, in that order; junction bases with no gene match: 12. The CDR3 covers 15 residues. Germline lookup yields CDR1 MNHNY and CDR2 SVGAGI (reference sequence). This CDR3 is CASRERGVIVGEQFF. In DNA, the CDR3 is TGTGCCAGCAGGGAGCGGGGGGTAATAGTGGGTGAGCAGTTCTTC.

CDR3 region: CASSKGQAKGNSPLHF. The CDR3 DNA follows: TGTGCCAGCAGCAAAGGACAGGCCAAGGGTAATTCACCCCTCCACTTT. The chain is built from TRBV9 and TRBJ1-6, with 7 bases matching TRBD1. J lost 6 bases, V lost 4 bases, and 10 bases had no gene match. The CDR3 sequence is 16 residues long. Germline V gives CDR1 SGDLS, CDR2 YYNGEE.